This T cell receptor (beta chain) originates from a study of blood T cell repertoires in COVID-19. On the study more broadly: Specimens from acute and convalescent COVID-19 originated in the United States, Italy and Spain.

CDR1 and CDR2 (germline): SEHNR, FQNEAQ (reference sequence). The V and J ends lost 1 base and 4 bases, in that order; junction bases with no gene match: 3. The CDR3 runs 15 residues. Authors' analysis steps: For nucleated cells, counts were estimated from reference gene primer amplification. Some clones are missing from TCRdb's copy, which holds only in-frame ones; the method was immunoSEQ multiplex PCR. V and J calls plus clone size are reproduced from that table; the DNA served to infer D and trimming. The sample carries more than 200,000 clones, about 84% recorded once. Points on this clone: The sample holds other DNA sequences that translate to the same CDR3.

This chain uses TRBV7-9 with TRBJ2-3; 9 bases map to TRBD2. Sequenced input: peripheral blood. The sequence derives from a woman at least 80 years old with acute or convalescent COVID-19. CDR3: CASSLGGRAADTQYF. The CDR3 DNA reads as TGTGCCAGCAGCTTAGGCGGGAGGGCTGCAGATACGCAGTATTTT.